This TCR beta chain was profiled in a study of cytomegalovirus exposure and HLA in healthy donors. Study as a whole: HLA-typed donors were the source of around 80 million unique TCRs, which an early data release held.

Vbeta (60) and Jbeta (13) primers were used in the PCR. Assay: immunoSEQ multiplex PCR; the TCRdb copy retains only in-frame clones and omits some. The table has 25,000 to 40,000 clones, about 60% seen once; the top ten hold about a fifth. Study-level findings and limits: Accounts indicate the classifier identified cytomegalovirus status with strong specificity and sensitivity. HLA-A and HLA-B allele assignments for most subjects were reportedly predicted accurately using TCR beta sequences. Most CMV-associated TCR beta chains were later found to appear HLA-restricted.

On this clone: Its matching antigen is unknown.

The receptor was derived from a man over 45 in good health and CMV-seropositive. The sample taken for sequencing was PBMCs.

CDR3 sequence reads: CASSDYEKLFF. In DNA form, the CDR3 reads TGTGCCAGCAGCGACTATGAAAAACTGTTTTTT. The chain combines TRBV6-6 with TRBJ1-4; D gene unclear. Germline CDR1 reads MNHNY; CDR2 reads SVGAGI (reference sequence). CDR3 length: 11 residues. Trimming pared 6 bases from V and 6 bases from J, leaving 5 bases between.